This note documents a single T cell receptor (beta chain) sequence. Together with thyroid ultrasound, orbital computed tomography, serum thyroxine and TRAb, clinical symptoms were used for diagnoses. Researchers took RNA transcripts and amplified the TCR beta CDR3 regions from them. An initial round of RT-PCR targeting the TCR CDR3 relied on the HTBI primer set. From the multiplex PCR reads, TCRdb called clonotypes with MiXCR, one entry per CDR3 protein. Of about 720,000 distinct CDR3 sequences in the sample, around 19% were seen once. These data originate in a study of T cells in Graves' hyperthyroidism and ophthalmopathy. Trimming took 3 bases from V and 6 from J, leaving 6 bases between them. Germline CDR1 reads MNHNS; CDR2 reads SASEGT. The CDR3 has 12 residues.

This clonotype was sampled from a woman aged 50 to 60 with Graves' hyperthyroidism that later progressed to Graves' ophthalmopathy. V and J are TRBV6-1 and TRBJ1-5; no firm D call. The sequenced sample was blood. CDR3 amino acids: CASSDRSQPQHF. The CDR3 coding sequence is TGTGCCAGCAGTGACAGGTCTCAGCCCCAGCATTTT.